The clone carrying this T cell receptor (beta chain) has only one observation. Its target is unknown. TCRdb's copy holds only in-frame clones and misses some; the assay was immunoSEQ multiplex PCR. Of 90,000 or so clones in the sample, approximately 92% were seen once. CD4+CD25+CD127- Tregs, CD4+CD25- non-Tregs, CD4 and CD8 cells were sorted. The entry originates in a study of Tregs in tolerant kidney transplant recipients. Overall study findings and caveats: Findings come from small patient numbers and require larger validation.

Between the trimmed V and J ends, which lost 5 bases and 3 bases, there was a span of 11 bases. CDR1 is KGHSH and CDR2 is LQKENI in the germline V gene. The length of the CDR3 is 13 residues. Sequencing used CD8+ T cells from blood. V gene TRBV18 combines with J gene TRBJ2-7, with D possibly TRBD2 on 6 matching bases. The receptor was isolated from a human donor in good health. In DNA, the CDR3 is TGTGCCAGCTCATCGGGACTTGGCTACGAGCAGTACTTC. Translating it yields CASSSGLGYEQYF.